This T cell receptor beta chain was profiled in a study of CD8+ T cells in alopecia areata listed by TCRdb under 2018. With respect to the entire study: The treated patients took part in an open-label pilot trial in which moderate-to-severe alopecia areata was treated with oral tofacitinib at 5 to 10 mg twice daily. Tofacitinib was given for 6 to 18 months, followed by 6 months of follow-up off drug to assess delayed response and recurrence. To study T cell clonal expansion in alopecia areata, the researchers applied high-throughput TCRbeta sequencing to both the C3H/HeJ mouse model and human patients. In humans, TCRbeta sequencing was performed on scalp tissue and on sorted CD4+ and CD8+ peripheral blood T cells from healthy controls and from patients with patchy or totalis/universalis alopecia areata. Biopsies were taken from tofacitinib-treated patients at baseline and again at 4 and 24 weeks into treatment, and several of those patients also had a later scalp biopsy. Clonality in the scalp was compared among normal scalp (n=4), patchy alopecia areata scalp (n=8), and alopecia totalis/universalis scalp (n=8). RNA was extracted with the PAXgene miRNA kit for fixed scalp, the miRNeasy kit for PBMCs, and the RNeasy kit for mouse skin. TCRbeta CDR3 regions were amplified by immunoSEQ multiplex PCR using 35 Vbeta forward and 13 Jbeta reverse primers.

Receptor amplification or capture employed the immunoSEQ multiplex PCR assay. For TCR sequencing, RNA was extracted from every sample and reverse transcribed into cDNA to serve as template. First-strand cDNA was synthesized using SuperScript III with a 2:1 mix of oligo-dT and random hexamers. Amplification bias was assessed with a synthetic immune receptor repertoire, and residual bias was removed computationally. The study's processing was this. Raw reads were preprocessed to remove errors, and CDR3 was defined according to IMGT conventions as the region from the conserved cysteine to phenylalanine. Clonality was computed by normalizing Shannon entropy by log2 of the number of productive unique TCRs and subtracting the result from 1. CD4 or CD8 identity of scalp clones was inferred by cross-referencing scalp TCRbeta sequences with sorted blood CD4 and CD8 repertoires. The source is immuneACCESS, and TCRdb retained only in-frame sequences with V and J called. Part of the clones is not carried over; for the studies checked, unresolved V genes explain less than half of this, and the remainder is unexplained. The D gene and trimming were derived from the DNA, and the V and J assignments and clone size from that table. Here the sample has 150,000 or so clones; about 90% occur a single time. The ten largest clones represent about 16% of the sample.

For this clone: Its antigen target is currently unknown. The sample holds no much larger clone one base away, and base qualities are not on file.

The study at large found these results: Compared with normal scalp, lesional scalp, particularly in alopecia totalis/universalis, had higher clonality and more expanded CD8+ clones, which suggests antigenic drive. Unlike mouse skin, which is dominated by gammadelta T cells, normal human skin has resident alphabeta T cells that are also sequenced, and this complicates analysis of the scalp TCR repertoire. Shared TCR sequences between patients were less evident than in mice, which may be partly attributable to HLA diversity in the patient population.

The time point label here, explained by the study, means: baseline before oral tofacitinib. Peripheral blood and lesional scalp punch biopsies were obtained from patients with alopecia areata. PBMCs were separated by density centrifugation and stained for CD3, CD4 and CD8, after which CD4+ and CD8+ T cells were sorted on a FACSAria. The source of this sequence is a human donor with alopecia areata. Sequences were derived from CD8+ T cells sorted from blood, sampled at week 0.

The DNA sequence is as follows: TGTGCCAGCAGCGCTAGGGGACAGGACGAGCAGTACTTC. It is translated as CASSARGQDEQYF. In this chain, TRBV7-9 is recombined with TRBJ2-7, with 8 bases aligning to TRBD1. Trimming takes 5 bases off V and 5 bases off J; junction bases not matched to a gene: 5. Reading the germline V gene (reference sequence) gives CDR1 SEHNR and CDR2 FQNEAQ. From the cysteine up to the phenylalanine, the CDR3 has a length of 13 residues. Only CDR3 DNA remains: 39 bases, in frame from the first base. Supplemented by the reference TRBV7-9 and TRBJ2-7 proteins around the CDR3, the complete variable domain is DTGVSQNPRHKITKRGQNVTFRCDPISEHNRLYWYRQTLGQGPEFLTYFQNEAQLEKSRLLSDRFSAERPKGSFSTLEIQRTEQGDSAMYLCASSARGQDEQYFGPGTRLTVT.